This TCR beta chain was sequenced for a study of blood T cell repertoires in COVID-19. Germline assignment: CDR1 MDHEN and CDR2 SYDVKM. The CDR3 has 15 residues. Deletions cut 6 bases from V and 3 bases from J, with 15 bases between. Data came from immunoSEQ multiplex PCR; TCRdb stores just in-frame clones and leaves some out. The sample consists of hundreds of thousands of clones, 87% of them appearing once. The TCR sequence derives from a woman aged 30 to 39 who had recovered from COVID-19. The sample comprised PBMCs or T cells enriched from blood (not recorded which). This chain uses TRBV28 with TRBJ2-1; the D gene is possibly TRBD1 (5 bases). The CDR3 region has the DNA TGTGCCAGCAGACAAGGGGCCACCGGCTACAATGAGCAGTTCTTC. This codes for CASRQGATGYNEQFF.